This T cell receptor (beta chain) was sequenced for a study of blood T cell repertoires in COVID-19. Profiled with immunoSEQ multiplex PCR; TCRdb holds only in-frame clones, not every one. Among 450,000 to 500,000 clones listed, about nine tenths were seen once. This study enrolled people aged about 18 to 90 from about two dozen US geographic areas. Participant-given clinical history determined each cohort assignment. J was trimmed by 8 bases and V by 2 bases; bases with no gene match: 5. The V gene's germline CDR1 is ENHRY and CDR2 SYGVKD. The CDR3 has 14 amino acids. Sample: PBMCs or T cells enriched from blood (not recorded which). The TCR sequence derives from a woman aged 55-69 years who had recovered from COVID-19. The chain combines TRBV10-3 with TRBJ2-1; TRBD2 agrees at 8 bases. This chain's CDR3 is CAISERGGQDEQFF. The CDR3 nucleotides are TGTGCCATCAGTGAGCGGGGGGGGCAAGATGAGCAGTTCTTC.